A single sample gave rise to the 11 T cell receptor beta chains below, sequenced in a study of blood T cell repertoires in COVID-19. Clones were sequenced by immunoSEQ multiplex PCR, and TCRdb holds only the in-frame ones, with some missing. The table records around 71,000 clones, about 89% of them present only once. The sample taken for sequencing was peripheral blood. Receptors were obtained from a woman aged 55 to 70 with acute or convalescent COVID-19.

The chain carries TRBV29-1 and TRBJ1-1; no reliable D call. The germline gives CDR1 SQVTM, CDR2 ANQGSEA. Trimming removed 6 bases at V and 4 bases at J, with 12 bases between. The CDR3 is 12 residues long. The CDR3, as DNA: TGCAGCGTCGGAGTTATCGGCACTGAAGCTTTCTTT. Encoded protein: CSVGVIGTEAFF.

This rearrangement joins TRBV11-2 to TRBJ2-3; a possible D gene is TRBD2 (5 bases). CDR1 and CDR2 from the germline V gene are SGHAT and FQNNGV. This CDR3 has 14 residues. Trimming left V 4 bases short and J 2 bases short, with 10 bases between. CDR3 nucleotide sequence: TGTGCCAGCAGCTCACTAGGACCCACAGATACGCAGTATTTT. Its protein product is CASSSLGPTDTQYF.

The J gene is TRBJ2-1, the V gene TRBV9; D gene ambiguous. The CDR3 extends over 15 amino acids. Trimming stripped 0 bases from V and 1 base from J, with 8 bases between. The germline V gene has CDR1 SGDLS and CDR2 YYNGEE. In DNA form, the CDR3 reads TGTGCCAGCAGCGTAGTCGGTCTTTCCTACAATGAGCAGTTCTTC. Its translation is CASSVVGLSYNEQFF. The complete variable domain, with remaining parts taken from reference TRBV9 and TRBJ2-1, reads DSGVTQTPKHLITATGQRVTLRCSPRSGDLSVYWYQQSLDQGLQFLIQYYNGEERAKGNILERFSAQQFPDLHSELNLSSLELGDSALYFCASSVVGLSYNEQFFGPGTRLTVL.

The chain recombines TRBV19 with TRBJ2-1, with 9 positions matching TRBD1. This CDR3 comprises 15 residues. The ends lost 4 bases at V and 3 bases at J; junction bases unmatched: 4. Germline CDR1 is LNHDA and CDR2 is SQIVND (reference sequence). The DNA for the CDR3 is TGTGCCAGTAGTAGCCTGACAGGGGGCTACAATGAGCAGTTCTTC. The encoded protein is CASSSLTGGYNEQFF.

CDR3 nucleotides: TGTGCCAGCAGTTACTCGGCACAGTATGGCTACACCTTC. Translation gives CASSYSAQYGYTF. The rearrangement uses TRBV6-5 and TRBJ1-2; D not resolved. Deletions cut 0 bases from V and 5 bases from J, with 7 bases between. Germline V gene data show CDR1 as MNHEY and CDR2 as SVGAGI. The CDR3 has 13 amino acids.

A single count supports this clone. The rearrangement links TRBV6-5 to TRBJ2-7; 8 positions match TRBD2. The CDR3 covers 15 residues. CDR1 is MNHEY, CDR2 SVGAGI, per germline. The V and J ends lost 6 bases and 4 bases, in that order; junction bases with no gene match: 11. CDR3 sequence (DNA): TGTGCCAGCAGCCGCGGACAGCCGGGGGGGTACGAGCAGTACTTC. Translated, it gives CASSRGQPGGYEQYF.

The rearrangement uses TRBV29-1 and TRBJ1-1; D is unresolved. Trimming took 3 bases from V and 3 from J, leaving 17 bases between them. The CDR3 runs to 15 residues. Germline V gene data show CDR1 as SQVTM and CDR2 as ANQGSEA. CDR3 sequence (DNA): TGCAGCGTTGATACAACGGGTATTGGAGACACTGAAGCTTTCTTT. It translates to CSVDTTGIGDTEAFF.

The chain is built from TRBV12-3 or TRBV12-4 and TRBJ2-1; D remains ambiguous. V was cut by 5 bases and J by 7 bases, with 9 bases left in between. The CDR3 is 12 amino acids. CDR3 protein: CASSRAVNEQFF. DNA of the CDR3: TGTGCCAGCAGTCGCGCCGTGAATGAGCAGTTCTTC.

This chain links TRBV27 with TRBJ2-1; 11 bases are a match to TRBD2. The J segment lost 4 bases and the V segment lost 9 bases, leaving 5 bases of the junction unmatched. The germline V gene encodes CDR1 MNHEY and CDR2 SMNVEV (reference sequence). The length of the CDR3 is 14 residues. In nucleotides, the CDR3 is TGTGCCAGATTAGCGGGAGGGGGATACAATGAGCAGTTCTTC. It specifies CARLAGGGYNEQFF.

The rearrangement uses TRBV7-2 and TRBJ2-5, with 11 bases matching TRBD2. J gave up 2 bases and V 3 bases, and 5 bases lay outside the gene matches. The CDR3 consists of 16 residues. Germline-derived CDR1 and CDR2 are SGHTA and FQGNSA. CDR3 protein: CASSLGGLADQETQYF. The CDR3, as DNA: TGTGCCAGCAGCTTGGGGGGACTAGCGGATCAAGAGACCCAGTACTTC.

About this clone itself: The junction and the germline gene differ at one end; a read error may be behind it. The chain links TRBV6-2 or TRBV6-3 to TRBJ2-7, with TRBD1 matching over 7 bases. CDR1 and CDR2 from the germline V gene are MNHEY and SVGEGT. The CDR3 totals 14 residues. The CDR3 DNA reads as TGTGCCAGCAGCCCCGACAGGGAGCCTTACGCGCAGTACTTC. Translating gives CASSPDREPYAQYF.